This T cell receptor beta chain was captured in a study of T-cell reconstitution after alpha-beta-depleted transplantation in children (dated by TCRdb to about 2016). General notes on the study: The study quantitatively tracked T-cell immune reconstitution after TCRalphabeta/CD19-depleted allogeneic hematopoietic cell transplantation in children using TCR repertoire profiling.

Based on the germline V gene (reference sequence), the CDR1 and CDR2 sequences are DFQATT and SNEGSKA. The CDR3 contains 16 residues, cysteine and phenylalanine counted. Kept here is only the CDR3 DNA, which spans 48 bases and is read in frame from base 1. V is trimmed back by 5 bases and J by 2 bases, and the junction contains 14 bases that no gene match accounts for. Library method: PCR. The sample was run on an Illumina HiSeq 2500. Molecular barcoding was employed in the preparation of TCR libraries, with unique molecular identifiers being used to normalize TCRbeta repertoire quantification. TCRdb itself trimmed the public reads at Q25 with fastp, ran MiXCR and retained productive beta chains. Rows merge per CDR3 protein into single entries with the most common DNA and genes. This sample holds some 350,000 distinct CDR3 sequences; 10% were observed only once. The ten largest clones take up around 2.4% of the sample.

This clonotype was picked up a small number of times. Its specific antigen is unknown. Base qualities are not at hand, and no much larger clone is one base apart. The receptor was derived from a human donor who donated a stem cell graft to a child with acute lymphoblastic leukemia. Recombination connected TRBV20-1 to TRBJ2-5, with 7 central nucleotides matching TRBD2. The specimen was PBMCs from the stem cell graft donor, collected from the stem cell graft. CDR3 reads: CSAGPLRAGKQETQYF. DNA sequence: TGCAGTGCTGGCCCCTTAAGAGCGGGAAAACAAGAGACCCAGTACTTC.